This is a list of T cell receptor beta chains from one sample in a study of T cell changes during pregnancy in multiple sclerosis. Data came from immunoSEQ multiplex PCR; TCRdb stores just in-frame clones and leaves some out. The table includes more than 35,000 clones, 85% to 90% detected once. Sequencing used CD4+ T cells from peripheral blood mononuclear cells, obtained in the second trimester of pregnancy. The receptors shown here come from a female donor with multiple sclerosis, enrolled in a pregnancy study. Both conserved end residues are part of each CDR3. A D gene is named only where the DNA matches it firmly. Clone size is stated in some rows and not others, as once, few, many or a class when expanded.

V	J	length	D	size	DNA	CDR3
TRBV28	TRBJ2-7	14	TRBD2	NA	TGTGCCAGCAGACGGACTAGCGGTAGCTACGAGCAGTACTTC	CASRRTSGSYEQYF
TRBV6-1	TRBJ2-6	14	TRBD1	once	TGTGCCAGCAGGCAGGGGGCTGGGGCCAACGTCCTGACTTTC	CASRQGAGANVLTF
TRBV18	TRBJ2-6	19	NA	NA	TGTGCCAGCTCATCGCCAGGGGGGCGCAAGGGCTCTGGGGCCAACGTCCTGACTTTC	CASSSPGGRKGSGANVLTF
TRBV7-3	TRBJ2-3	19	TRBD2	NA	TGTGCCAGCAGCTTAACGTTCAGAACTAGCGGGGAGAGCACAGATACGCAGTATTTT	CASSLTFRTSGESTDTQYF
TRBV19	TRBJ2-5	13	NA	NA	TGTGCCAGTAGTGCCCAACAGGGAGAGACCCAGTACTTC	CASSAQQGETQYF
TRBV19	TRBJ2-4	14	NA	NA	TGTGCCAGTAGGATGACAGGACTGGAAAACATTCAGTACTTC	CASRMTGLENIQYF
TRBV21-1	TRBJ1-1	14	NA	few	TGTGCCAGCAGCACATCCGGGGAGAGCACTGAAGCTTTCTTT	CASSTSGESTEAFF
TRBV7-9	TRBJ1-4	14	NA	NA	TGTGCCAGCAGCTTAGACAGGCCTAATGAAAAACTGTTTTTT	CASSLDRPNEKLFF
TRBV4-2	TRBJ2-1	16	TRBD2	NA	TGTGCCAGCAGCCAAGACCGCGGGAGAGGGGACAATGAGCAGTTCTTC	CASSQDRGRGDNEQFF
TRBV18	TRBJ1-2	14	TRBD1	NA	TGTGCCAGCTCACCAACACAGGGGAACTATGGCTACACCTTC	CASSPTQGNYGYTF
TRBV10-2	TRBJ2-5	17	TRBD2	NA	TGCGCCAGCAGTTATCCCCCCTTGGGCGGGAGTACAGAGACCCAGTACTTC	CASSYPPLGGSTETQYF